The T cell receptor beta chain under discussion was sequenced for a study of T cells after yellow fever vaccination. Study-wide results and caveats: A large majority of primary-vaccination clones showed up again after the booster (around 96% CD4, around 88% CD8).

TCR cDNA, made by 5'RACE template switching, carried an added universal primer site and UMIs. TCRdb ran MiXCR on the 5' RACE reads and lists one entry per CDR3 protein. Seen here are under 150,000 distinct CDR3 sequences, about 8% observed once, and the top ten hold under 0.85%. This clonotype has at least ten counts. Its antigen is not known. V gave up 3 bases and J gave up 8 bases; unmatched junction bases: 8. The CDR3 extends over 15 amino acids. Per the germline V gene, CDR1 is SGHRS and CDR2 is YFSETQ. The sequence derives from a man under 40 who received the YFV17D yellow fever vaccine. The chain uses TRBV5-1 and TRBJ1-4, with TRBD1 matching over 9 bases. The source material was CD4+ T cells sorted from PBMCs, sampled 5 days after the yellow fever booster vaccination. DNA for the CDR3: TGCGCCAGCAGCTCGACCGGGACAGGGCTCGAAAAACTGTTTTTT. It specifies CASSSTGTGLEKLFF. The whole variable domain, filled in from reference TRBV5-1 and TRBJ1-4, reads KAGVTQTPRYLIKTRGQQVTLSCSPISGHRSVSWYQQTPGQGLQFLFEYFSETQRNKGNFPGRFSGRQFSNSRSEMNVSTLELGDSALYLCASSSTGTGLEKLFFGSGTQLSVL.